This TCR beta chain was observed in a study of CD8+CD57+ T cells in acquired aplastic anemia. Study-wide results and caveats: Patients and controls shared 25 to 35 CD8+ CDR3 sequences, which appeared highly expressed in patients and within their immunodominant clones.

To note about this clonotype: As yet, its antigen is unknown.

Genomic DNA, serving as template, underwent TCR beta VDJ and CDR3 profiling. TCRdb re-analysed the reads in MiXCR, keeping a single row per CDR3 protein. The sample comprises some 240,000 distinct CDR3 sequences, approximately 35% of which are singletons, and approximately 1.2% rests with the top ten. The V gene lost 3 bases and the J gene lost 0 bases, with 17 bases spanning the gap. The CDR3 is 17 amino acids. Germline values: CDR1 KGHSH, CDR2 LQKENI. This chain joins TRBV18 and TRBJ1-1; D may be TRBD1 (6 bases). The TCR sequence derives from a human donor in good health, serving as a control. The sample comprised sorted CD4+, CD8+, or CD8+CD57+ T cells (not recorded which) from PBMCs. As DNA, the CDR3 is TGTGCCAGCTCACCGACGGCAGGGGCAAAGATGAACACTGAAGCTTTCTTT. This gives the protein CASSPTAGAKMNTEAFF.